The 2 T cell receptor beta chains below all came from one sample that was sequenced in a study of T cells expressing NK-cell markers. TCRdb re-called the 5' RACE reads and gives one entry per CDR3 protein, without DNA. This listing includes about 380,000 distinct CDR3 sequences. Sequenced sample: blood T cells: a sorted CD56 or NKG2C T cell subset, CD4+ or CD8+ T cells, or bulk PBMC T cells (not recorded which). The receptor set was obtained from a man aged 18-75 years in good health.

The chain uses TRBV3-1 and TRBJ2-1. Looked up from germline, CDR1 is LGHDT and CDR2 is YNNKEL (reference sequence). This CDR3 region has 15 residues. This chain's CDR3 is CASSPTRNLYNEQFF.

The chain recombines TRBV6-1 with TRBJ1-2; TCRdb gives TRBD1 as the D gene, but with no DNA this cannot be confirmed. The CDR3 spans 16 residues. Germline V gene lookup returns CDR1 MNHNS and CDR2 SASEGT. This chain's CDR3 is CASSAPGDRGKGGYTF.